This TCR beta chain was found in a study of T cell repertoires in cytomegalovirus infection (dated by TCRdb to the late 2010s). Background on the whole study: Donor HLA type was relevant to the analysis, as public TCR beta signatures indicated carriage of CMV infection together with the matching HLA type.

Trimming accounts for 7 bases at V and 6 bases at J, while the number of junction bases matched to no gene is 5. Inclusive of the bounding cysteine and phenylalanine, the CDR3 is 12 residues long. Here the CDR3 DNA is all that survives: 36 bases in frame from base 1. Taken from the germline V gene (reference sequence), the CDR1 and CDR2 loops are GTSNPN and SVGIG. With respect to this clonotype: This receptor's antigen is unknown. Per-nucleotide qualities are absent, and no much larger clonotype sits a single base away.

What the study reported, not specific to this receptor: The ex vivo response was dominated by HLA-C-restricted CMV-specific TCR beta clonotypes, and the single most frequent clonotype in two of eight donors was supplied by these HLA-C-restricted clonotypes. Cumulative frequency of public TCR beta family members discriminated carriers of CMV infection plus the relevant HLA type in this cohort and an independent approximately 340-donor cohort.

The sequencing machine was an Illumina HiSeq 1500. Starting from the raw public reads, TCRdb applied fastp trimming at Q25, assembled clones with MiXCR and retained in-frame beta chains. Records with the same CDR3 protein are collapsed into one entry carrying the most frequent genes and DNA. The sample table shows roughly 300,000 distinct CDR3 sequences, and about 25% are seen once. Roughly 14% of the sample belongs to the ten largest clones. The origin of this receptor is a human donor in good health (CMV status not recorded). Some clones in this sample may be carry-over from other donors' samples. Sequencing was done on a sample of PBMCs. The rearrangement combines TRBV30 with TRBJ1-4; TRBD1 fits 7 bases in the junction. DNA sequence: TGTGCCTCGGACAGGTTTGATGAAAAACTGTTTTTT. This sequence encodes CASDRFDEKLFF. The reference TRBV30 and TRBJ1-4 proteins fill in what lies around the CDR3, so the full variable domain reads SQTIHQWPATLVQPVGSPLSLECTVEGTSNPNLYWYRQAAGRGLQLLFYSVGIGQISSEVPQNLSASRPQDRQFILSSKKLLLSDSGFYLCASDRFDEKLFFGSGTQLSVL.